The 22 T cell receptor beta chains in this list originate from one sample, sequenced in a study of T cell responses to AZD1222 COVID-19 vaccine. This table comes from immunoSEQ multiplex PCR, and its TCRdb copy is limited to in-frame clones, with some not included. This table holds 100,000 to 150,000 clones, about 94% found once. Sequenced here: peripheral blood, sampled on day 0 of AZD1222 vaccination. The receptor source for this set is an adult in good health.

This clone was seen just once. The chain joins TRBV3-1 (or the pseudogene TRBV3-2) to TRBJ2-7; TRBD1 is a possible D gene (6 bases). V gave up 1 base and J gave up 6 bases, with 16 bases separating them. The CDR3 is 15 residues long. CDR1 LGHDT and CDR2 YNNKEL come from the germline V gene (reference sequence). CDR3 DNA sequence: TGTGCCAGCAGCCAAGTATCGGACCAGGGGTCCGAGCAGTACTTC. Its protein product is CASSQVSDQGSEQYF.

The chain has TRBV30 and TRBJ2-1; D possibly corresponds to TRBD2 (5 bases). The CDR3 totals 15 residues. CDR1 is GTSNPN, CDR2 SVGIG, per germline (reference sequence). Trimming pared 3 bases from V and 7 bases from J, leaving 19 bases between. CDR3 in amino acids: CAWRGDRGDGNEQFF. The CDR3 region has the DNA TGTGCCTGGAGGGGAGACCGAGGAGACGGTAATGAGCAGTTCTTC.

As DNA, the CDR3 is TGTGCCACCAGCAGAGATGTAACCTATGGCTACACCTTC. Amino acid sequence: CATSRDVTYGYTF. The chain joins TRBV15 to TRBJ1-2; D is uncertain. CDR3 length equals 13 residues. V shed 0 bases and J shed 4 bases, with 6 bases lying between them. CDR1 is LNHNV, CDR2 YYDKDF, per germline (reference sequence).

The CDR3 DNA reads as TGTGCCAGCAGCTTAGGGACAGGGATCAGCTACACCTTC. Its translation: CASSLGTGISYTF. The chain couples TRBV7-9 to TRBJ1-2, with 8 bases aligning to TRBD1. With V trimmed by 1 base and J by 9 bases, 4 bases remained unmatched. This CDR3 has 13 residues. Germline V gene data show CDR1 as SEHNR and CDR2 as FQNEAQ (reference sequence).

This chain connects TRBV28 to TRBJ1-2; maybe TRBD1 (5 bases). Germline V gene data show CDR1 as MDHEN and CDR2 as SYDVKM. This CDR3 contains 16 residues. V lost 4 bases, J lost 3 bases, and 18 bases lay in between. In nucleotides, the CDR3 is TGTGCCAGCAGTTCACCCGGACTTTCGGGGGACTATGGCTACACCTTC. It specifies CASSSPGLSGDYGYTF.

V and J are TRBV28 and TRBJ1-5; D unresolved. The V gene's germline CDR1 is MDHEN and CDR2 SYDVKM. Trimming pared 6 bases from V and 7 bases from J, leaving 10 bases between. The CDR3 is 12 residues long. CDR3 sequence: CASSPGRQPQHF. DNA of the CDR3: TGTGCCAGCAGCCCTGGAAGGCAGCCCCAGCATTTT.

The V and J genes are TRBV12-3 or TRBV12-4 and TRBJ2-1, with D unresolved. V was pared by 9 bases and J by 9 bases, with 18 bases between. The CDR3 spans 13 residues. The CDR3 region has the DNA TGTGCCAGTGGACGGCCCAAGGTGGGTGAGCAGTTCTTC. Translated, it gives CASGRPKVGEQFF.

The V gene is TRBV12-3 or TRBV12-4, the J gene TRBJ2-7, with D uncertain. Trimming took 1 base from V and 7 from J, leaving 11 bases between them. This CDR3 region has 13 residues. The CDR3 DNA reads as TGTGCCAGCAGTTTAGTTGGATTTGGGGAGCAGTACTTC. Translating gives CASSLVGFGEQYF.

The V gene is TRBV7-2, the J gene TRBJ2-3; 11 bases map to TRBD1. Germline V gene lookup returns CDR1 SGHTA and CDR2 FQGNSA. The CDR3 runs to 17 residues. With 7 bases clipped from V and 9 bases from J, the junction kept 18 bases outside the gene matches. As DNA, the CDR3 is TGTGCCAGCACCCCGACAAGTTCCGGGACAGGGGGTCACACGCAGTATTTT. Protein: CASTPTSSGTGGHTQYF. Drawing the rest from reference TRBV7-2 and TRBJ2-3, the complete variable domain is GAGVSQSPSNKVTEKGKDVELRCDPISGHTALYWYRQSLGQGLEFLIYFQGNSAPDKSGLPSDRFSAERTGGSVSTLTIQRTQQEDSAVYLCASTPTSSGTGGHTQYFGPGTRLTVL.

This clone was seen just once. The chain couples TRBV6-4 to TRBJ2-3; 10 positions match TRBD2. V was pared by 2 bases and J by 1 base, with 6 bases of the junction left unmatched. Per the germline V gene, CDR1 is MRHNA and CDR2 is SNTAGT. CDR3 size: 17 residues. DNA of the CDR3: TGTGCCAGCAGTGACCAGGGAGCGGGGGGGCGCACAGATACGCAGTATTTT. Protein sequence: CASSDQGAGGRTDTQYF.

Only one count was recorded for this clone. The chain has TRBV27 and TRBJ1-1; 9 positions agree with TRBD1. V gave up 2 bases and J gave up 4 bases; unmatched junction bases: 5. The CDR3 runs 15 residues. Germline lookup yields CDR1 MNHEY and CDR2 SMNVEV (reference sequence). The DNA of the CDR3 is TGTGCCAGCAGTTTAGCCCGGACAGGGGCCACTGAAGCTTTCTTT. Translation gives CASSLARTGATEAFF.

This clone appeared a single time. This chain links TRBV9 with TRBJ2-3, with a possible D match to TRBD2 (5 bases). The V end was cut by 0 bases, the J end by 0 bases, with 5 bases between. The germline gives CDR1 SGDLS, CDR2 YYNGEE. The CDR3 spans 14 residues. The chain's CDR3 is CASSVGTSTDTQYF. CDR3 DNA: TGTGCCAGCAGCGTAGGGACTAGCACAGATACGCAGTATTTT. Combining the CDR3 with reference TRBV9 and TRBJ2-3 gives the whole variable domain DSGVTQTPKHLITATGQRVTLRCSPRSGDLSVYWYQQSLDQGLQFLIQYYNGEERAKGNILERFSAQQFPDLHSELNLSSLELGDSALYFCASSVGTSTDTQYFGPGTRLTVL.

The CDR3 DNA follows: TGTGCCAGCAGCACCCCCGGGAGGGGGTTCGTTTCACCCCTCCACTTT. Protein product: CASSTPGRGFVSPLHF. The chain joins TRBV9 to TRBJ1-6, with a tentative D call TRBD1 (6 bases). V lost 4 bases to trimming and J lost 9 bases, with 20 bases between them. The CDR3 contains 16 residues. The germline CDR1 and CDR2 sequences are SGDLS and YYNGEE.

This chain joins TRBV5-1 and TRBJ2-2, with 11 bases fitting TRBD1. Germline trimming cut 2 bases from V and 6 bases from J; bases unmatched to any gene: 6. The germline gives CDR1 SGHRS, CDR2 YFSETQ. The CDR3 consists of 16 residues. CDR3 residues: CASSFGQGAPSGELFF. CDR3 nucleotide sequence: TGCGCCAGCAGCTTTGGACAGGGGGCGCCTTCCGGGGAGCTGTTTTTT.

The CDR3 region is CASSSGQGAWYEQYF. CDR3 nucleotide sequence: TGTGCCAGCAGCTCCGGGCAGGGGGCGTGGTACGAGCAGTACTTC. The chain links TRBV5-6 to TRBJ2-7; 8 bases match TRBD1. The CDR3 has 15 amino acids. Germline values: CDR1 SGHDT, CDR2 YYEEEE. Trimming cost V 3 bases and J 4 bases; bases outside gene matches: 9.

This chain uses TRBV27 with TRBJ2-3; the match to TRBD2 covers 8 bases. The CDR3 is 16 residues long. V dropped 5 bases and J dropped 0; count of bases not matched to a gene: 7. Germline assignment: CDR1 MNHEY and CDR2 SMNVEV (reference sequence). The DNA for the CDR3 is TGTGCCAGCAGTCCCGGCGGGGGGCCTAGCACAGATACGCAGTATTTT. It is translated as CASSPGGGPSTDTQYF.

This clone occurred once. The rearrangement joins TRBV7-2 to TRBJ1-5; possible D gene TRBD1, 5 bases. Trimming shortened V by 3 bases and J by 4 bases, and 7 bases separated the two germline ends. This CDR3 spans 13 amino acids. Germline V CDR1 and CDR2: SGHTA, FQGNSA. The CDR3 DNA is TGTGCCAGCAGCTTTGGGGGGAATCAGCCCCAGCATTTT. It translates to CASSFGGNQPQHF.

V and J are TRBV7-9 and TRBJ1-5; possible D gene TRBD1, 6 bases. The V gene lost 1 base and the J gene lost 4 bases, with 11 bases spanning the gap. This CDR3 is 15 amino acids long. The germline V gene encodes CDR1 SEHNR and CDR2 FQNEAQ (reference sequence). Here the CDR3 reads CASSLGERGNQPQHF. The CDR3 DNA reads TGTGCCAGCAGCTTAGGAGAGAGGGGGAATCAGCCCCAGCATTTT.

The chain uses TRBV14 and TRBJ2-5, with no clear D. V was shortened by 8 bases and J by 2 bases, with 9 bases between the two germline ends. Germline loops: CDR1 SGHDN, CDR2 FVKESK. This CDR3 comprises 12 residues. The CDR3 reads CASSFRQETQYF. The CDR3 DNA reads TGTGCCAGCTCGTTCCGTCAAGAGACCCAGTACTTC.

The V and J genes are TRBV4-1 and TRBJ1-5; 8 positions agree with TRBD1. The V gene end was trimmed by 2 bases and the J gene end by 5 bases; junction bases not matched to a gene: 2. The CDR3 spans 14 residues. Germline CDR1 is MGHRA and CDR2 is YSYEKL. CDR3 nucleotides: TGCGCCAGCAGCCAATTGACAGGGGATCAGCCCCAGCATTTT. It translates to CASSQLTGDQPQHF.

CDR3 region: CASNSGSRRDTQYF. The CDR3 DNA is TGTGCCAGCAATTCGGGATCGAGGCGGGATACGCAGTATTTT. The V call is TRBV27, the J call TRBJ2-3; D is possibly TRBD2 (5 bases). CDR3 length: 14 amino acids. V was trimmed by 7 bases and J by 6 bases, leaving 17 bases between them. Germline CDR1 MNHEY, CDR2 SMNVEV (reference sequence).

This chain joins TRBV6-5 and TRBJ2-1; tentatively, D is TRBD1 (5 bases). Germline V gene lookup returns CDR1 MNHEY and CDR2 SVGAGI. The CDR3 is 14 residues long. V gave up 5 bases and J gave up 5 bases, with 13 bases separating them. Written as DNA, the CDR3 is TGTGCCAGCAGTCAGCCAGGGCCCCACAATGAGCAGTTCTTC. It specifies CASSQPGPHNEQFF.